Following are 20 T cell receptor beta chains from one sample sequenced in a study of early stage breast cancer tumors. This table comes from immunoSEQ multiplex PCR, and its TCRdb copy is limited to in-frame clones, with some not included. Here the sample spans under 30,000 clones, 72% being singletons. The source material was blood. The receptors come from a person aged 45-65 years with breast cancer.

This CDR3 reads CASSYTSVPGNEQFF. The CDR3 nucleotides read TGTGCCAGCAGCTATACTAGCGTTCCTGGGAATGAGCAGTTCTTC. This rearrangement joins TRBV7-9 to TRBJ2-1, with 7 nucleotides matching TRBD2. The CDR3 runs to 15 residues. V lost 4 bases and J lost 7; bases outside the gene matches: 10. Germline CDR1 and CDR2: SEHNR and FQNEAQ (reference sequence). Using reference TRBV7-9 and TRBJ2-1 for the parts outside the CDR3, the full variable domain is DTGVSQNPRHKITKRGQNVTFRCDPISEHNRLYWYRQTLGQGPEFLTYFQNEAQLEKSRLLSDRFSAERPKGSFSTLEIQRTEQGDSAMYLCASSYTSVPGNEQFFGPGTRLTVL.

The chain employs TRBV7-3 and TRBJ2-2; no clear D. V was pared by 3 bases and J by 5 bases, with 1 base between. This CDR3 spans 11 amino acids. CDR1 and CDR2 (germline): SGHTA, FQGTGA. Here the CDR3 reads CASSLTGELFF. Here the CDR3 DNA reads TGTGCCAGCAGCTTGACCGGGGAGCTGTTTTTT.

This chain joins TRBV5-1 and TRBJ2-1; TRBD1 aligns across 10 bases. The CDR3 runs 14 residues. In germline, CDR1 is SGHRS, CDR2 YFSETQ. The V segment lost 7 bases and the J segment 8 bases; nucleotides outside the gene matches: 9. The CDR3 loop reads CASFRGTGDDEQFF. The CDR3 bases are TGCGCCAGCTTCAGAGGGACAGGGGACGATGAGCAGTTCTTC. Based on the CDR3 plus reference TRBV5-1 and TRBJ2-1, the full variable domain is KAGVTQTPRYLIKTRGQQVTLSCSPISGHRSVSWYQQTPGQGLQFLFEYFSETQRNKGNFPGRFSGRQFSNSRSEMNVSTLELGDSALYLCASFRGTGDDEQFFGPGTRLTVL.

This clone is medium-sized in the sample. The rearrangement joins TRBV6-5 to TRBJ2-7; 7 bases match TRBD2. The CDR3 consists of 14 residues. Per the germline V gene, CDR1 is MNHEY and CDR2 is SVGAGI. V was clipped by 2 bases and J by 4 bases; unmatched bases: 5. The CDR3 DNA reads as TGTGCCAGCAGTTACGGCGGGAGTTTGTACGAGCAGTACTTC. This encodes CASSYGGSLYEQYF.

The chain joins TRBV11-2 to TRBJ2-7, with 8 bases aligning to TRBD2. This CDR3 spans 16 amino acids. Germline V gene sequence: CDR1 SGHAT, CDR2 FQNNGV. The V and J ends lost 1 base and 3 bases, in that order; junction bases with no gene match: 8. The CDR3: CASSLGGGTSHYEQYF. The CDR3 bases are TGTGCCAGCAGCTTAGGGGGCGGGACTAGTCACTACGAGCAGTACTTC.

V usage is TRBV9 and J usage is TRBJ2-7; TRBD2 is a possible D gene (6 bases). V was clipped by 3 bases and J by 3 bases, with 16 bases between them. The V gene's germline CDR1 is SGDLS and CDR2 YYNGEE. CDR3 length: 15 amino acids. The CDR3 loop is CASSAASDSYYEQYF. In nucleotides, the CDR3 is TGTGCCAGCAGCGCGGCTAGCGATTCTTACTACGAGCAGTACTTC.

This clone has only a few counts. The CDR3 DNA reads as TGTGCCAGTCGACACATTTCAGTCTCGTCACAGCCCCAGCATTTT. Translation: CASRHISVSSQPQHF. The rearrangement uses TRBV19 and TRBJ1-5; D not certain. The CDR3 covers 15 residues. V shed 8 bases and J shed 7 bases, with 21 bases lying between them. Germline-derived CDR1 and CDR2 are LNHDA and SQIVND (reference sequence).

The V call is TRBV5-1, the J call TRBJ2-5; possibly TRBD2 for D (5 bases). The CDR3 sequence is 14 residues long. The germline CDR1 and CDR2 sequences are SGHRS and YFSETQ. Deletions cut 1 base from V and 3 bases from J, with 10 bases between. In DNA form, the CDR3 reads TGCGCCAGCAGCTTGACTAGTCCTGAAGAGACCCAGTACTTC. Amino acid sequence: CASSLTSPEETQYF.

This sequence joins TRBV6-4 and TRBJ1-5; D is unclear. This CDR3 region has 19 residues. In germline, CDR1 is MRHNA, CDR2 SNTAGT. V lost 2 bases and J 2 bases, leaving 22 bases between the germline ends. The chain's CDR3 is CASSDEYLISGWGNQPQHF. CDR3 bases: TGTGCCAGCAGTGACGAGTACCTCATCTCAGGTTGGGGCAATCAGCCCCAGCATTTT.

The rearrangement joins TRBV7-8 to TRBJ1-2; D is unclear. Germline V gene lookup returns CDR1 SGHVS and CDR2 FQNEAQ. Trimming removed 0 bases from V and 6 bases from J, with 8 bases in between. The CDR3 length is 13 residues. CDR3 loop: CASSLARADGYTF. In DNA, the CDR3 is TGTGCCAGCAGCTTAGCGAGGGCGGATGGCTACACCTTC.

The chain recombines TRBV7-3 with TRBJ2-6; 8 bases are a match to TRBD2. The V gene end was trimmed by 5 bases and the J gene end by 0 bases; junction bases not matched to a gene: 3. Germline CDR1 reads SGHTA; CDR2 reads FQGTGA. CDR3 length equals 16 residues. CDR3 residues: CASSPGGVSGANVLTF. The CDR3 region has the DNA TGTGCCAGCAGCCCCGGGGGGGTCTCTGGGGCCAACGTCCTGACTTTC.

V gene TRBV2 combines with J gene TRBJ1-5; no reliable D call. The ends were cut back, 6 bases at V and 2 bases at J, with 8 bases in the middle. The CDR3 extends over 13 amino acids. Germline V gives CDR1 SNHLY, CDR2 FYNNEI. For the CDR3, the DNA is TGTGCCAGCAGGCTTGACGGCAATCAGCCCCAGCATTTT. Translation gives CASRLDGNQPQHF. The complete variable domain, with remaining parts taken from reference TRBV2 and TRBJ1-5, reads EPEVTQTPSHQVTQMGQEVILRCVPISNHLYFYWYRQILGQKVEFLVSFYNNEISEKSEIFDDQFSVERPDGSNFTLKIRSTKLEDSAMYFCASRLDGNQPQHFGDGTRLSIL.

This clone was detected only once. This chain connects TRBV7-3 to TRBJ1-1, with 7 bases lining up with TRBD1. The CDR3 runs to 14 residues. Germline trimming cut 2 bases from V and 4 bases from J; bases unmatched to any gene: 4. The germline V gene encodes CDR1 SGHTA and CDR2 FQGTGA. The CDR3, as DNA: TGTGCCAGCAGCTTATACAGGGGATCCACTGAAGCTTTCTTT. It translates to CASSLYRGSTEAFF.

The chain recombines TRBV2 with TRBJ2-6, with D unresolved. Looked up from germline, CDR1 is SNHLY and CDR2 is FYNNEI. The CDR3 runs to 14 residues. Trimming left V 6 bases short and J 0 bases short, with 6 bases between. The CDR3 DNA is TGTGCCAGCAGAAGGAGCTCTGGGGCCAACGTCCTGACTTTC. Translating gives CASRRSSGANVLTF.

V is TRBV5-1 and J is TRBJ1-1; tentatively, D is TRBD1 (6 bases). CDR1 SGHRS and CDR2 YFSETQ come from the germline V gene. The CDR3 runs 15 residues. Trimming took 4 bases from V and 2 from J, leaving 15 bases between them. CDR3 region: CASSTGDTLNTEAFF. The CDR3 DNA follows: TGCGCCAGCAGCACTGGGGACACCTTAAACACTGAAGCTTTCTTT.

A few counts support this clone. This chain connects TRBV30 to TRBJ1-5, with 9 nucleotides matching TRBD1. CDR1 is GTSNPN, CDR2 SVGIG, per germline (reference sequence). V gave up 6 bases and J gave up 4 bases; unmatched junction bases: 7. The CDR3 is 14 residues long. In DNA form, the CDR3 reads TGTGCCTGTGCGGGACAGGGTGGTAATCAGCCCCAGCATTTT. It encodes CACAGQGGNQPQHF.

The gene calls are TRBV11-2 and TRBJ2-1; TRBD2 agrees at 11 bases. Trimming at V came to 1 base and at J to 6 bases, leaving 2 bases not matched to a gene. Germline V lookup: CDR1 SGHAT, CDR2 FQNNGV. CDR3 length equals 15 residues. For the CDR3, the DNA is TGTGCCAGCAGCTTAGGACTAGCGGGGATCAATGAGCAGTTCTTC. This codes for CASSLGLAGINEQFF.

The V gene is TRBV10-3, the J gene TRBJ2-7; D is possibly TRBD2 (6 bases). The CDR3 runs 15 residues. Per the germline V gene, CDR1 is ENHRY and CDR2 is SYGVKD. V lost 8 bases and J lost 3, with 20 bases in between. CDR3 coding DNA: TGTGCCATCGGGGACTTGGGGAATCGGGGCTACGAGCAGTACTTC. Its translation is CAIGDLGNRGYEQYF.

The chain links TRBV27 to TRBJ2-7, with 7 positions matching TRBD2. Germline loops: CDR1 MNHEY, CDR2 SMNVEV (reference sequence). CDR3 size: 14 residues. The trim removed 2 bases at V and 0 bases at J, leaving 1 base unmatched. CDR3 residues: CASSLGGSSYEQYF. CDR3 nucleotides: TGTGCCAGCAGTTTAGGCGGGAGCTCCTACGAGCAGTACTTC.

The J gene is TRBJ1-1, the V gene TRBV6-5, with 7 bases that match TRBD1. CDR1 is MNHEY and CDR2 is SVGAGI in the germline V gene. Trimming at V came to 7 bases and at J to 7 bases, leaving 9 bases not matched to a gene. The CDR3 has 13 amino acids. The CDR3 nucleotides are TGTGCCAGCACCGAACACCGGGACAGTGAAGCTTTCTTT. Protein sequence: CASTEHRDSEAFF.